The entry below gives a single T cell receptor beta chain sequence along with its context. The antigen is not known. The protocol was immunoSEQ multiplex PCR, while the TCRdb copy is restricted to in-frame clones and leaves out a portion. The table records 85,000 to 100,000 clones, 85% to 90% of them present only once. The data stem from a study of graft-versus-host responses after intestinal transplantation. Study context: Recipients had transplants, and these were multivisceral, liver-intestinal, or isolated intestinal. General study results and limits: An association linked early post-transplant HvG declines with peak circulating GvH clone levels. GvH clonotypes were identified within recipient marrow, with a subset emerging first in ileum or blood. Allograft clonal ratios (graft-versus-host to host-versus-graft) were high in patients who had graft-donor T cell macrochimerism.

The specimen comprised unstimulated CD4+ T cells sorted from spleen or lymph node cells, sampled before intestinal transplant. The clonotype comes from a human donor who received an intestinal transplant.

For the CDR3, the DNA is TGCGCCAGCAGCCGTGACAGGCCCTCGAACACCGGGGAGCTGTTTTTT. It encodes CASSRDRPSNTGELFF. V and J are TRBV5-1 and TRBJ2-2, with a tentative D call TRBD1 (6 bases). The germline CDR1 and CDR2 sequences are SGHRS and YFSETQ. The CDR3 totals 16 residues. Trimming removed 4 bases at V and 0 bases at J, with 13 bases between. The full variable domain, in which reference TRBV5-1 and TRBJ2-2 provide the parts outside the CDR3, is KAGVTQTPRYLIKTRGQQVTLSCSPISGHRSVSWYQQTPGQGLQFLFEYFSETQRNKGNFPGRFSGRQFSNSRSEMNVSTLELGDSALYLCASSRDRPSNTGELFFGEGSRLTVL.